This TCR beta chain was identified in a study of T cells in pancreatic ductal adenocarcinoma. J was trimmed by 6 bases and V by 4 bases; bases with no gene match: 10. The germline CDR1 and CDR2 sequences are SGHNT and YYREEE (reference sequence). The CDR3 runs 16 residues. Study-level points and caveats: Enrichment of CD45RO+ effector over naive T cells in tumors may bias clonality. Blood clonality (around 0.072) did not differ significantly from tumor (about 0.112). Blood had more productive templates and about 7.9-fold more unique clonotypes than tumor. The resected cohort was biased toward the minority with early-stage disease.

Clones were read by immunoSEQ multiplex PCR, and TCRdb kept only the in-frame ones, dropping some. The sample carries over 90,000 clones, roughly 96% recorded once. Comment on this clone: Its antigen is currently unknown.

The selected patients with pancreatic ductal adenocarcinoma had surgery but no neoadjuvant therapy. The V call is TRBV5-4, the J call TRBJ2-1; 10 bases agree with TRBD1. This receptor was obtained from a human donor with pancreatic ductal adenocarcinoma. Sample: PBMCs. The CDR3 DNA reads TGTGCCAGCAGCGGTCCCGGGACAGGGGACTTCAATGAGCAGTTCTTC. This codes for CASSGPGTGDFNEQFF.